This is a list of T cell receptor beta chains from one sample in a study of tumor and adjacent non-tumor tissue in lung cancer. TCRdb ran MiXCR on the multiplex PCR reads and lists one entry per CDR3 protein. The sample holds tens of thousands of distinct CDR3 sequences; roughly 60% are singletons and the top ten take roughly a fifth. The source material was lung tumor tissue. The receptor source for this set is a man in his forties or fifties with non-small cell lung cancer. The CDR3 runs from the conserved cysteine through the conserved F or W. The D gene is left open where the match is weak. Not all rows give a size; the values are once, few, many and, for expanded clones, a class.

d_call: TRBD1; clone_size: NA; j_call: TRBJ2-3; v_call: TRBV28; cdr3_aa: CASGLGTEITDTQYF
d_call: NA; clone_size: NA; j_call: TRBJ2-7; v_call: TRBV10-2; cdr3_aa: CASRRDSTSYYQYF
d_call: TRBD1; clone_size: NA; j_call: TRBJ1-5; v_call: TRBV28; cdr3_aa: CASSTGGHQPQHF
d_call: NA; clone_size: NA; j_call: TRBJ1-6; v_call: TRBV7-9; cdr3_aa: CASSLALGPLSSYNSPLHF
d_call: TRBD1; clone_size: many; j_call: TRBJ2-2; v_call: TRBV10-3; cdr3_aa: CAISQGVIGELFF
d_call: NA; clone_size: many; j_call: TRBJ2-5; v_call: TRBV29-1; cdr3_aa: CSVEKATPGTQYF
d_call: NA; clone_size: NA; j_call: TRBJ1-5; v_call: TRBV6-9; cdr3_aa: CARVQERSNQPQHF
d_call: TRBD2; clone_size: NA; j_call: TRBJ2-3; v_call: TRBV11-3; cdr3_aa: CASSLGTSGGAVDTQYF
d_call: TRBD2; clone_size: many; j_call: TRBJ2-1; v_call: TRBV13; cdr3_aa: CASSLSGGAKEQFF
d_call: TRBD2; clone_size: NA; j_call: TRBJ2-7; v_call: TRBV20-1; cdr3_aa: CSARETSGSAFEQYF
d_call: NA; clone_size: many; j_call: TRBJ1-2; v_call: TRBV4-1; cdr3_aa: CASSQEEGRVYGYTF
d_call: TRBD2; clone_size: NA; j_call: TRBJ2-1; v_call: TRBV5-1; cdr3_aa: CASSLGLAGEGGNGQFF
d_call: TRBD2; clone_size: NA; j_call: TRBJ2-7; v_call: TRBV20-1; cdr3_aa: CSAHSSGVSSYEQYF
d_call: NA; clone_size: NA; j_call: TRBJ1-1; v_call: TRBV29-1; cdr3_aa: CSVVTRGWWDTEAFF
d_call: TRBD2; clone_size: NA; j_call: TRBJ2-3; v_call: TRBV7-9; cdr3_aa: CASSLLTGGADTQYF
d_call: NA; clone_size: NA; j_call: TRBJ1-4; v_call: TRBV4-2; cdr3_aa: CASSRGAATNERLFF
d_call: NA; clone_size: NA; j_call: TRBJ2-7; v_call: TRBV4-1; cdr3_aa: CASSLDQRSLEQYF
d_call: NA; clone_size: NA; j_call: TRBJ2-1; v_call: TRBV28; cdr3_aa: CAINKTGTQVYNEQLF
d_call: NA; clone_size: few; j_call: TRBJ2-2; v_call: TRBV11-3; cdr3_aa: CACSNANTGELFF
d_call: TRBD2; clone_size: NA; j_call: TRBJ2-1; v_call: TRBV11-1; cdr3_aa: CTSSWGLARGDGQFF
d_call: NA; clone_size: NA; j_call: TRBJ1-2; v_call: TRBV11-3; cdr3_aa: CARQVARSYTF
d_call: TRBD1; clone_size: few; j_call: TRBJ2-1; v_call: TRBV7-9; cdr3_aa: CASSTDRVSYSEQFF
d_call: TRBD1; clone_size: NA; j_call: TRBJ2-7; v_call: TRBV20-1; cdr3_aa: CSARDWGVRTGLTYEQYF
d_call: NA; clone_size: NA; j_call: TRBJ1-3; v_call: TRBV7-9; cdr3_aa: CASVSGCGNTIYF
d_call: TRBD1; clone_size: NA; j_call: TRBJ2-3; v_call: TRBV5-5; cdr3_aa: CASNPLLTGITGTQYF
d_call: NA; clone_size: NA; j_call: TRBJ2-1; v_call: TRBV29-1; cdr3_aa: CGVARRGPYNEQFF
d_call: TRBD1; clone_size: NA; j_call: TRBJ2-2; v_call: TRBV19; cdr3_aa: CASLSGTGFITGELFF
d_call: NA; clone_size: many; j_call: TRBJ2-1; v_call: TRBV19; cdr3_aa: CASSIMGRDRNYNEQFF
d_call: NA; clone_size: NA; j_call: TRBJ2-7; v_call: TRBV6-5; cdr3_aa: CASSYASDNDFPGLREQYF
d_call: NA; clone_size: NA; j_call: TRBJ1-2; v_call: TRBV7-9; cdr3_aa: CASRGTHYGYTF
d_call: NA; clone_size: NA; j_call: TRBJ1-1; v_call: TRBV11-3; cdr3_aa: CASIVDSALNTEAFF
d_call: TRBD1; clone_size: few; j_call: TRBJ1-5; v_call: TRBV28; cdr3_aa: CASRDSYYQPQHF